This TCR beta chain is drawn from a study of cytomegalovirus exposure and HLA in healthy donors. PCR amplification relied on 60 Vbeta primers (plus 13 Jbeta primers). In the original workflow: Among the unique TCR beta chains that a later analysis counted, some 73 million in all, roughly 11 million were shared. The protocol was immunoSEQ multiplex PCR, while the TCRdb copy is restricted to in-frame clones and leaves out a portion. From that table come the V and J calls and clone size; the DNA was used to work out D and trimming. The sample lists 100,000 to 150,000 clones; about 10% were seen once. This CDR3 contains 14 residues. Germline-derived CDR1 and CDR2 are LNHDA and SQIVND (reference sequence). V lost 4 bases and J lost 6; bases outside the gene matches: 5. This clone has a count of ten or more. Its antigen remains unknown. Study-wide results and caveats: An analysis was carried out at a later point. It showed that HLA-associated TCR beta chains were more clonally expanded than equally common non-associated chains. In vitro data verified three CMV-associated chains as specific for CMV antigens. Later analysis suggested most CMV-associated TCR beta chains were HLA-restricted.

Material: PBMCs. This receptor was taken from a woman under 30 in good health and CMV-seropositive. The chain combines TRBV19 with TRBJ1-5, with 8 bases matching TRBD1. CDR3 sequence (DNA): TGTGCCAGTAGTAGCAGGACAGGGCCTCAGCCCCAGCATTTT. Its protein is CASSSRTGPQPQHF.